The 19 T cell receptor beta chains given below trace back to one sample, sequenced in a study of T cell repertoires in cytomegalovirus infection. What these receptors recognize is not known. TCRdb redid the calling of the reads with MiXCR, one entry per CDR3 protein. Of 450,000 to 600,000 distinct CDR3 sequences listed, roughly a third were seen once; the top ten hold 15% to 20%. This material consisted of cultured PBMCs, taken from culture after CMV antigen stimulation. These receptors were obtained from a human donor in good health (CMV status not recorded). Some clones in this sample may be carry-over from other donors' samples.

Only a few counts were recorded for this clonotype. V usage is TRBV11-3 and J usage is TRBJ1-3; D remains ambiguous. Germline-derived CDR1 and CDR2 are SGHNT and YENEEA. The V end was cut by 6 bases, the J end by 0 bases, with 12 bases between. CDR3 length: 15 amino acids. Written as DNA, the CDR3 is TGTGCCAGCAGTCCCTCCCTGGGCTCTGGAAACACCATATATTTT. This gives the protein CASSPSLGSGNTIYF. Full variable domain (remainder filled in from reference TRBV11-3 and TRBJ1-3): EAGVVQSPRYKIIEKKQPVAFWCNPISGHNTLYWYLQNLGQGPELLIRYENEEAVDDSQLPKDRFSAERLKGVDSTLKIQPAELGDSAVYLCASSPSLGSGNTIYFGEGSWLTVV.

The rearrangement links TRBV30 to TRBJ1-2, with TRBD1 matching over 8 bases. Germline V gene lookup returns CDR1 GTSNPN and CDR2 SVGIG (reference sequence). The J segment lost 6 bases and the V segment lost 2 bases, leaving 5 bases of the junction unmatched. The CDR3 sequence is 13 residues long. In DNA form, the CDR3 reads TGTGCCTGGAGTTCAGGGACAGGCGATGGCTACACCTTC. Its translation is CAWSSGTGDGYTF.

The V and J genes are TRBV29-1 and TRBJ2-1, with TRBD2 matching 10 bases. CDR3 length: 13 amino acids. Germline V gene data show CDR1 as SQVTM and CDR2 as ANQGSEA. The junction had 5 bases not matched to a gene; V was cut back by 7 bases and J by 5 bases. The DNA of the CDR3 is TGCAGCGCGGGACTAGCGAACAACAATGAGCAGTTCTTC. This codes for CSAGLANNNEQFF.

This clonotype was counted only a few times. V and J are TRBV20-1 and TRBJ2-1; 11 bases line up with TRBD2. Germline lookup yields CDR1 DFQATT and CDR2 SNEGSKA (reference sequence). The CDR3 totals 13 residues. V trimming: 6 bases; J trimming: 9 bases; junction bases outside the gene matches: 7. The CDR3 bases are TGCAGTGCCCCACTAGCGGGGGACGGTGAGCAGTTCTTC. Amino acid sequence: CSAPLAGDGEQFF.

V and J are TRBV6-6 and TRBJ1-1; D gene unclear. This CDR3 is built from 13 residues. V dropped 2 bases and J dropped 7 bases, with 11 bases sitting between them. Looked up from germline, CDR1 is MNHNY and CDR2 is SVGAGI (reference sequence). CDR3 bases: TGTGCCAGCAGTTACGGGGTCAGATTTGAAGCTTTCTTT. Translated: CASSYGVRFEAFF.

Points on this clonotype: It is likely a read error, because the conserved phenylalanine at the end of the CDR3 is missing. CDR3 loop: CASSLARETQYY. The DNA of the CDR3 is TGTGCCAGCAGCTTAGCCCGCGAGACCCAGTACTAC. The J gene is TRBJ2-5, the V gene TRBV7-2, with no clear D. The CDR3 extends over 12 amino acids. V dropped 0 bases and J dropped 5 bases, with 4 bases sitting between them. Germline CDR1 SGHTA, CDR2 FQGNSA.

The chain has TRBV4-1 and TRBJ2-1, with TRBD2 as a possible D gene (5 bases). The germline gives CDR1 MGHRA, CDR2 YSYEKL. This CDR3 comprises 15 residues. V dropped 3 bases and J dropped 9 bases, with 18 bases sitting between them. The CDR3 here is CASSQEVTSSVEQFF. The CDR3 DNA follows: TGCGCCAGCAGCCAGGAGGTCACTAGTTCGGTTGAGCAGTTCTTC.

The V gene is TRBV7-4, the J gene TRBJ2-1, with TRBD2 matching over 9 bases. With V trimmed by 6 bases and J by 0 bases, 9 bases remained unmatched. CDR3 size: 17 residues. The germline V gene has CDR1 SGHVT and CDR2 SQSDAQ. The CDR3 DNA reads as TGTGCCAGCAGTCTTCTAGCGGGATTGGGCTCCTACAATGAGCAGTTCTTC. Amino acids: CASSLLAGLGSYNEQFF.

This chain uses TRBV4-3 with TRBJ2-5, with D perhaps TRBD2 (6 bases). The CDR3 covers 15 residues. Per the germline V gene, CDR1 is LGHNA and CDR2 is YSLEER. The germline V and J ends were trimmed by 2 bases and 5 bases, with 15 bases remaining between them. The CDR3, as DNA: TGCGCCAGCAGCCAACTAGCCGGGAGCGGGGAGACCCAGTACTTC. This gives the protein CASSQLAGSGETQYF.

CDR3 bases: TGTGCCACCAGTGATTTAGAAGGGGATGGCTACACCTTC. Residues: CATSDLEGDGYTF. This chain joins TRBV24-1 and TRBJ1-2; TRBD1 is a possible D gene (5 bases). The V end was cut by 1 base, the J end by 6 bases, with 8 bases between. The CDR3 length is 13 residues. Germline V gene lookup returns CDR1 KGHDR and CDR2 SFDVKD.

This chain links TRBV29-1 with TRBJ1-1; D is unresolved. This CDR3 comprises 11 residues. V was trimmed by 3 bases and J by 10 bases, leaving 12 bases between them. Germline V gene data show CDR1 as SQVTM and CDR2 as ANQGSEA. CDR3 protein: CSVERAAGAFF. In DNA, the CDR3 is TGCAGCGTTGAGAGAGCTGCTGGAGCTTTCTTT.

The chain recombines TRBV7-2 with TRBJ2-5, with D possibly being TRBD2 (6 bases). V lost 8 bases and J 6 bases, leaving 16 bases between the germline ends. This CDR3 is built from 13 residues. CDR1 is SGHTA, CDR2 FQGNSA, per germline. The CDR3 sequence: CASALGGRKTQYF. Written as DNA, the CDR3 is TGTGCCAGCGCACTGGGAGGACGAAAGACCCAGTACTTC.

This chain links TRBV5-1 with TRBJ2-1, with TRBD2 identical over 10 bases. This CDR3 spans 14 amino acids. V lost 4 bases, J lost 7 bases, and 5 bases stayed unmatched. The germline V gene has CDR1 SGHRS and CDR2 YFSETQ. The CDR3, as DNA: TGCGCCAGCAGCACCGGGACTAGCGTTAATGAGCAGTTCTTC. It encodes CASSTGTSVNEQFF. The full variable domain, in which reference TRBV5-1 and TRBJ2-1 provide the parts outside the CDR3, is KAGVTQTPRYLIKTRGQQVTLSCSPISGHRSVSWYQQTPGQGLQFLFEYFSETQRNKGNFPGRFSGRQFSNSRSEMNVSTLELGDSALYLCASSTGTSVNEQFFGPGTRLTVL.

The chain employs TRBV7-9 and TRBJ1-4; no firm D call. The length of the CDR3 is 13 residues. The V gene's germline CDR1 is SEHNR and CDR2 FQNEAQ (reference sequence). Trimming stripped 10 bases from V and 2 bases from J, with 11 bases between. This CDR3 is CATKQPTNEKLFF. The CDR3 coding sequence is TGTGCCACGAAACAGCCGACTAATGAAAAACTGTTTTTT.

On this clonotype itself: A much larger clone is a single base away; this may be a read error. The J gene is TRBJ2-1, the V gene TRBV7-6, with 8 bases aligning to TRBD2. The DNA end is a closer match to TRBJ2-7, so the J assignment may be wrong. CDR3 length: 16 amino acids. CDR1 SGHVS and CDR2 FNYEAQ come from the germline V gene. The CDR3 reads CASSFQSGSRYNEQYF. The CDR3 region has the DNA TGTGCCAGCAGCTTCCAGAGCGGGAGTCGGTACAATGAGCAGTACTTC.

This clonotype was seen a handful of times. The rearrangement links TRBV19 to TRBJ2-3, with D possibly matching TRBD1 (5 bases). This CDR3 contains 16 residues. Germline CDR1 and CDR2: LNHDA and SQIVND (reference sequence). Trimming took 5 bases from V and 6 from J, leaving 21 bases between them. The CDR3 spells CASSRAGRLLGDTQYF. CDR3 nucleotide sequence: TGTGCCAGTAGTCGGGCAGGGCGGCTCCTAGGGGATACGCAGTATTTT.

The chain has TRBV7-2 and TRBJ2-1; 10 bases fit TRBD1. Germline V gives CDR1 SGHTA, CDR2 FQGNSA. CDR3 length: 16 amino acids. V lost 6 bases to trimming and J lost 3 bases; unmatched junction nucleotides: 8. CDR3 sequence (DNA): TGTGCCAGCAGTTTCGACAGGGGGCTTGGCTACAATGAGCAGTTCTTC. It translates to CASSFDRGLGYNEQFF.

In this sample, this clonotype turned up a few times. This rearrangement joins TRBV5-6 to TRBJ2-7; maybe TRBD1 (6 bases). Trimming stripped 4 bases from V and 3 bases from J, with 14 bases between. Germline lookup yields CDR1 SGHDT and CDR2 YYEEEE. The CDR3 covers 14 residues. The CDR3 reads CASSAGAGDYEQYF. Here the CDR3 DNA reads TGTGCCAGCAGCGCTGGAGCAGGGGACTACGAGCAGTACTTC. The full variable domain, with the rest looked up from reference TRBV5-6 and TRBJ2-7, is DAGVTQSPTHLIKTRGQQVTLRCSPKSGHDTVSWYQQALGQGPQFIFQYYEEEERQRGNFPDRFSGHQFPNYSSELNVNALLLGDSALYLCASSAGAGDYEQYFGPGTRLTVT.

CDR3 DNA: TGTGCCAGTAATGGACATCCGACGAACACCGGGGAGCTGTTTTTT. It specifies CASNGHPTNTGELFF. The chain employs TRBV19 and TRBJ2-2; possibly TRBD1 for D (5 bases). The CDR3 runs to 15 residues. The germline V gene encodes CDR1 LNHDA and CDR2 SQIVND (reference sequence). V lost 7 bases, J lost 0 bases, and 12 bases lay in between. Together with reference TRBV19 and TRBJ2-2, the CDR3 gives the full variable domain: DGGITQSPKYLFRKEGQNVTLSCEQNLNHDAMYWYRQDPGQGLRLIYYSQIVNDFQKGDIAEGYSVSREKKESFPLTVTSAQKNPTAFYLCASNGHPTNTGELFFGEGSRLTVL.